The present TCR beta chain was sequenced within a study of CD8 T cells in Susac syndrome. Findings and limits, study-wide: The study recognized that the number of individuals in its TCR sequencing and HLA analysis was relatively small.

On this clonotype: No antigen is known for it.

Germline loops: CDR1 SGHRS, CDR2 YFSETQ. Trimming took off 4 bases at V and 1 base at J, with 9 bases between the two ends. The CDR3 is 13 amino acids. The sequenced target, TCR beta, came from blood CD8+ and CD4+ T cells. Negative isolation yielded the CD8+ and CD4+ T cells, while FACS enriched the TEMRA cells. RNA was extracted with the RNeasy kit, and a quantity of about 0.45 to 1 ug was reverse transcribed using random hexamers. An immunoSEQ multiplex PCR generated amplified TCR beta CDR3 products spanning 54 Vbeta and 13 Jbeta. TCRdb re-called the immunoSEQ multiplex PCR reads with MiXCR, one entry per CDR3 protein. Of approximately 230,000 distinct CDR3 sequences listed, 93% are singletons.

The sequence derives from a human donor with multiple sclerosis. Sequencing was carried out using CD4+ T cells from PBMCs. J is TRBJ2-7 and V is TRBV5-1, with TRBD1 as a possible D gene (6 bases). Here the CDR3 reads CASSPDSSYEQYF. CDR3 sequence (DNA): TGCGCCAGCAGCCCGGACAGTTCCTACGAGCAGTACTTC.